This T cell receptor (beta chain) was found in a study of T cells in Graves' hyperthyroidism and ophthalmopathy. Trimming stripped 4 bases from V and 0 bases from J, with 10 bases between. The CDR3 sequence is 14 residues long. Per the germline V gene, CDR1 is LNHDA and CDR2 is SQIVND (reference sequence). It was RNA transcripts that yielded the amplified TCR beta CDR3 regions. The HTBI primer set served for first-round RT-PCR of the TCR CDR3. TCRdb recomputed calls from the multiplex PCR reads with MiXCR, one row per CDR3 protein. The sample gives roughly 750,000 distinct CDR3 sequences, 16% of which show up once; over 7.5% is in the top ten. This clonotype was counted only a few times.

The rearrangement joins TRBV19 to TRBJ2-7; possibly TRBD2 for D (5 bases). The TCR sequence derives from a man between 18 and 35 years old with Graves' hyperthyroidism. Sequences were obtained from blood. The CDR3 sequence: CASSRADSSYEQYF. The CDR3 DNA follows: TGTGCCAGTAGTAGGGCGGACTCCTCCTACGAGCAGTACTTC.